The next 18 T cell receptor beta chains were all read from a single sample in a study of blood T cell repertoires in COVID-19. Method: immunoSEQ multiplex PCR; TCRdb's copy keeps in-frame clones and lacks some. The sample contains under 80,000 clones, about 87% of which appear only once. The sample taken for sequencing was peripheral blood. These receptor sequences come from a woman of 80 years or more with active COVID-19.

J is TRBJ2-1 and V is TRBV7-2; 9 bases fit TRBD2. The CDR3 length is 14 residues. Germline lookup yields CDR1 SGHTA and CDR2 FQGNSA. Trimming at V came to 6 bases and at J to 3 bases, leaving 3 bases not matched to a gene. Written as DNA, the CDR3 is TGTGCCAGCAGGCTAGCGGGGAACTACAATGAGCAGTTCTTC. Translated: CASRLAGNYNEQFF. The variable domain in full, with the rest retrieved from reference TRBV7-2 and TRBJ2-1, is GAGVSQSPSNKVTEKGKDVELRCDPISGHTALYWYRQSLGQGLEFLIYFQGNSAPDKSGLPSDRFSAERTGGSVSTLTIQRTQQEDSAVYLCASRLAGNYNEQFFGPGTRLTVL.

This chain joins TRBV9 and TRBJ2-1, with 10 bases that match TRBD2. This CDR3 is built from 17 residues. After removal of 0 bases from V and 3 bases from J, the junction contained 6 bases not matched to a gene. The germline V gene encodes CDR1 SGDLS and CDR2 YYNGEE. CDR3 nucleotides: TGTGCCAGCAGCGTAGGGACTAGCGGAGGGATCTACAATGAGCAGTTCTTC. It encodes CASSVGTSGGIYNEQFF. Looking up the rest from reference TRBV9 and TRBJ2-1 gives the full variable domain: DSGVTQTPKHLITATGQRVTLRCSPRSGDLSVYWYQQSLDQGLQFLIQYYNGEERAKGNILERFSAQQFPDLHSELNLSSLELGDSALYFCASSVGTSGGIYNEQFFGPGTRLTVL.

The chain links TRBV30 to TRBJ2-7; 7 bases align to TRBD1. CDR3 length equals 12 residues. V was pared by 4 bases and J by 3 bases, with 3 bases of the junction left unmatched. CDR1 and CDR2 (germline): GTSNPN, SVGIG (reference sequence). The CDR3 nucleotides read TGTGCCTGGAATCCAGGGGGCTACGAGCAGTACTTC. Its translation is CAWNPGGYEQYF.

V and J are TRBV11-3 and TRBJ2-7; D perhaps matches TRBD2 (7 bases). Trimming shortened V by 5 bases and J by 4 bases, and 9 bases separated the two germline ends. The germline CDR1 and CDR2 sequences are SGHNT and YENEEA. The CDR3 sequence is 12 residues long. The CDR3 DNA follows: TGTGCCAGCAGCAAGGGGGGGTACGAGCAGTACTTC. This translates into CASSKGGYEQYF.

This chain links TRBV11-2 with TRBJ2-7; TRBD2 matches at 11 bases. Germline V lookup: CDR1 SGHAT, CDR2 FQNNGV. The V gene end was trimmed by 5 bases and the J gene end by 3 bases; junction bases not matched to a gene: 3. The CDR3 sequence is 14 residues long. CDR3: CASSPGTSGYEQYF. The CDR3 DNA reads TGTGCCAGCAGCCCAGGGACTAGCGGCTACGAGCAGTACTTC. Filled out from reference TRBV11-2 and TRBJ2-7, the complete variable domain reads EAGVAQSPRYKIIEKRQSVAFWCNPISGHATLYWYQQILGQGPKLLIQFQNNGVVDDSQLPKDRFSAERLKGVDSTLKIQPAKLEDSAVYLCASSPGTSGYEQYFGPGTRLTVT.

The chain has TRBV28 and TRBJ2-5; D is undetermined. The CDR3 consists of 13 residues. V lost 8 bases, J lost 4 bases, and 14 bases lay in between. The V gene's germline CDR1 is MDHEN and CDR2 SYDVKM. The CDR3, as DNA: TGTGCCAGCCTCGTGTTGGAGATAGAGACCCAGTACTTC. It encodes CASLVLEIETQYF.

This chain joins TRBV4-1 and TRBJ1-5; tentative D call: TRBD1 (5 bases). The CDR3 is made up of 15 amino acids. Trimming stripped 4 bases from V and 3 bases from J, with 13 bases between. Per the germline V gene, CDR1 is MGHRA and CDR2 is YSYEKL. The CDR3 DNA reads TGCGCCAGCAGCCCGACTCAGGGACTCAATCAGCCCCAGCATTTT. Translated: CASSPTQGLNQPQHF.

The chain recombines TRBV9 with TRBJ1-1; possibly TRBD1 for D (6 bases). The CDR3 loop spans 15 amino acids. V was clipped by 1 base and J by 2 bases, with 12 bases between them. CDR1 and CDR2 from the germline V gene are SGDLS and YYNGEE. CDR3 coding DNA: TGTGCCAGCAGCGTAACAGGGCATTATAACACTGAAGCTTTCTTT. This codes for CASSVTGHYNTEAFF.

This chain joins TRBV11-2 and TRBJ2-7; TRBD2 is a possible D gene (5 bases). Per germline, CDR1 SGHAT and CDR2 FQNNGV. V dropped 4 bases and J dropped 2 bases, with 15 bases sitting between them. CDR3 length equals 15 residues. CDR3 bases: TGTGCCAGCAGCTCGCGGGTCGTTCTCCCCTACGAGCAGTACTTC. Amino acids: CASSSRVVLPYEQYF.

The gene calls are TRBV7-2 and TRBJ1-4; 11 nucleotides align to TRBD1. Germline V gives CDR1 SGHTA, CDR2 FQGNSA. J lost 7 bases, V lost 5 bases, and 3 bases had no gene match. The CDR3 runs to 14 residues. CDR3: CASSQDRGREKLFF. CDR3 DNA: TGTGCCAGCAGCCAGGACAGGGGGCGTGAAAAACTGTTTTTT.

The chain has TRBV28 and TRBJ2-7, with TRBD2 identical over 9 bases. V lost 10 bases, J lost 4 bases, and 5 bases stayed unmatched. CDR1 is MDHEN, CDR2 SYDVKM, per germline. CDR3 length equals 12 residues. The CDR3 sequence is CATQSGRYEQYF. In nucleotides, the CDR3 is TGTGCCACCCAAAGCGGGAGGTACGAGCAGTACTTC. The whole variable domain, filled in from reference TRBV28 and TRBJ2-7, reads DVKVTQSSRYLVKRTGEKVFLECVQDMDHENMFWYRQDPGLGLRLIYFSYDVKMKEKGDIPEGYSVSREKKERFSLILESASTNQTSMYLCATQSGRYEQYFGPGTRLTVT.

V is TRBV27 and J is TRBJ2-7; D might be TRBD1 (6 bases). This CDR3 is 15 amino acids long. The V gene's germline CDR1 is MNHEY and CDR2 SMNVEV (reference sequence). V shed 5 bases and J shed 4 bases, with 18 bases lying between them. CDR3 DNA: TGTGCCAGCAGTCTCTCGACAGGACCAGAGTACGAGCAGTACTTC. Protein product: CASSLSTGPEYEQYF.

The rearrangement links TRBV18 to TRBJ2-5, with 7 bases matching TRBD2. The CDR3 contains 15 residues. V lost 3 bases, J lost 1 base, and 5 bases stayed unmatched. Germline V gives CDR1 KGHSH, CDR2 LQKENI. The CDR3 region is CASSPLSGPQETQYF. Written as DNA, the CDR3 is TGTGCCAGCTCACCCCTTAGCGGGCCCCAAGAGACCCAGTACTTC.

The chain is built from TRBV30 and TRBJ2-3; D uncertain. Trimming took 1 base from V and 7 from J, leaving 6 bases between them. Germline CDR1 and CDR2: GTSNPN and SVGIG (reference sequence). CDR3 length equals 11 residues. The CDR3 bases are TGTGCCTGGAGTGACACTAATACGCAGTATTTT. Protein sequence: CAWSDTNTQYF.

This chain links TRBV24-1 with TRBJ1-2; 9 nucleotides agree with TRBD1. Trimming took 4 bases from V and 6 from J; bases not matched to a gene: 5. Germline V CDR1 and CDR2: KGHDR, SFDVKD. The length of the CDR3 is 14 residues. The CDR3 is CATSDPTGGNGYTF. The CDR3 DNA reads TGTGCCACCAGTGACCCTACAGGGGGCAATGGCTACACCTTC.

This rearrangement joins TRBV4-2 to TRBJ2-2; TRBD2 matches at 7 bases. The CDR3 sequence is 15 residues long. J lost 4 bases, V lost 4 bases, and 6 bases had no gene match. CDR1 LGHNA and CDR2 YNFKEQ come from the germline V gene. The CDR3 sequence: CASSPRGTTTGELFF. CDR3 DNA: TGTGCCAGCAGCCCTCGGGGGACTACCACCGGGGAGCTGTTTTTT.

The CDR3 here is CASSSLVFSEQFF. CDR3 DNA: TGTGCCAGCAGCTCCCTAGTGTTCTCTGAGCAGTTCTTC. V usage is TRBV7-2 and J usage is TRBJ2-1; D is ambiguous. The V gene lost 4 bases and the J gene lost 9 bases, with 13 bases spanning the gap. The CDR3 covers 13 residues. Germline V gene lookup returns CDR1 SGHTA and CDR2 FQGNSA. Full variable domain (missing parts from reference TRBV7-2 and TRBJ2-1): GAGVSQSPSNKVTEKGKDVELRCDPISGHTALYWYRQSLGQGLEFLIYFQGNSAPDKSGLPSDRFSAERTGGSVSTLTIQRTQQEDSAVYLCASSSLVFSEQFFGPGTRLTVL.

The chain is built from TRBV7-8 and TRBJ2-7; D is perhaps TRBD2 (5 bases). The CDR3 extends over 13 amino acids. The V end lost 2 bases, the J end lost 3 bases, and 8 bases lay between the germline ends. Germline loops: CDR1 SGHVS, CDR2 FQNEAQ. In nucleotides, the CDR3 is TGTGCCAGCAGCTTATGGGGAGACTACGAGCAGTACTTC. This translates into CASSLWGDYEQYF.